This is a list of T cell receptor beta chains from one sample in a study of Ad26.COV2.S vaccination and SARS-CoV-2 variants. Assay: immunoSEQ multiplex PCR; the TCRdb copy retains only in-frame clones and omits some. The sample records approximately 300,000 clones, just under 85% being singletons. The source material was peripheral blood, sampled in a trial of Ad26.COV2.S vaccine versus placebo. Receptors originate from a person aged 18-60 years who received the Ad26.COV2.S COVID-19 vaccine or a placebo. Each CDR3 is given with its conserved first and last residue. The D gene is left open where the match is weak. Part of the rows lack a size; the others show once, few, many or a class for expanded clones.

CDR3 DNA | CDR3 protein | clone size | D gene | J gene | V gene
TGTGCCAGCTCACCCGTCGTCGGACAGATATATAACTATGGCTACACCTTC | CASSPVVGQIYNYGYTF | - | - | TRBJ1-2 | TRBV18
TGTGCCACCAGCAGAGGAGACAGGGAGCATGGCTACACCTTC | CATSRGDREHGYTF | - | TRBD1 | TRBJ1-2 | TRBV15
TGTGCCAGCAGCTGGACTAGCGGGGGGGCCTCCTACGAGCAGTACTTC | CASSWTSGGASYEQYF | - | TRBD2 | TRBJ2-7 | TRBV7-2
TGTGCCAGCAGCCGGGGACAGACCTACAATGAGCAGTTCTTC | CASSRGQTYNEQFF | - | TRBD1 | TRBJ2-1 | TRBV9
TGTGCCAGCAGTCTCCGACAGGGGGGCTACAATGAGCAGTTCTTC | CASSLRQGGYNEQFF | - | TRBD1 | TRBJ2-1 | TRBV28
TGTGCCAGCAGCTCCCCGGGACAGGGTTATTCACCCCTCCACTTT | CASSSPGQGYSPLHF | - | TRBD1 | TRBJ1-6 | TRBV5-6
TGTGCCAGCAGCTTAGGACAGGGGGGCACAGATACGCAGTATTTT | CASSLGQGGTDTQYF | - | TRBD1 | TRBJ2-3 | TRBV7-9
TGTGCCAGCAGGGACGGCACAGATACGCAGTATTTT | CASRDGTDTQYF | - | - | TRBJ2-3 | TRBV6-6
TGTGCCAGTAGTACAAGGACTAGCCCCACCGGGGAGCTGTTTTTT | CASSTRTSPTGELFF | - | TRBD2 | TRBJ2-2 | TRBV19
TGTGCCAGCAGTTCCCCCCGGGTTGGGAGCACTGAAGCTTTCTTT | CASSSPRVGSTEAFF | - | - | TRBJ1-1 | TRBV28
TGTGCCAGCAGTTCGCCCGGGGGGCCGCGGAATGAGCAGTTCTTC | CASSSPGGPRNEQFF | - | - | TRBJ2-1 | TRBV6-2/TRBV6-3
TGCAGCGGCCTAAACGCGGACGGGCGGAACAATGAGCAGTTCTTC | CSGLNADGRNNEQFF | - | - | TRBJ2-1 | TRBV29-1
TGTGCCAGCAGCACCCAGACTGGGACCCTGCCTCATCAGCCCCAGCATTTT | CASSTQTGTLPHQPQHF | - | - | TRBJ1-5 | TRBV5-5
TGTGCCAGCGGGGGGCAGTCCAAGGCCTACGAGCAGTACTTC | CASGGQSKAYEQYF | - | - | TRBJ2-7 | TRBV6-5
TGTGCCAGCTCACCGAGCGGGGAGGAGACCCAGTACTTC | CASSPSGEETQYF | - | TRBD2 | TRBJ2-5 | TRBV18
TGCGCCAGCTCTCAGGACAGCTACGAGCAGTACTTC | CASSQDSYEQYF | - | - | TRBJ2-7 | TRBV5-1
TGCGCCAGCAGCTCGGGACTAGCGGGGGCGAGCACAGATACGCAGTATTTT | CASSSGLAGASTDTQYF | - | TRBD2 | TRBJ2-3 | TRBV5-1
TGTGCCAGCAGCTTGCGCGACAGAGCGCCGGGCGGACTAGCGGGGGTTACGCAGTATTTT | CASSLRDRAPGGLAGVTQYF | - | TRBD2 | TRBJ2-3 | TRBV7-8
TGTGCCAGCAGTTACCTACAGGGGGTTGAAGCTTTCTTT | CASSYLQGVEAFF | once | TRBD1 | TRBJ1-1 | TRBV6-5
TGCGCCAGCAGCTTTCGCGGGGGGGCAAATGAGCAGTTCTTC | CASSFRGGANEQFF | - | TRBD2 | TRBJ2-1 | TRBV5-1
TGCGCCAGCAGCCAGGGAACAGGGGGCAAGGAGACCCAGTACTTC | CASSQGTGGKETQYF | - | TRBD1 | TRBJ2-5 | TRBV4-1
TGTGCCAGCAGTTACTCACCGGATTACTCTGGGGCCAACGTCCTGACTTTC | CASSYSPDYSGANVLTF | once | - | TRBJ2-6 | TRBV6-2/TRBV6-3
TGTGCCAGCAGCCCCCGGACGGTGAGCTCCTACGAGCAGTACTTC | CASSPRTVSSYEQYF | - | - | TRBJ2-7 | TRBV7-2
TGTGCCAGCAGCTTTTCCTACAATGAGCAGTTCTTC | CASSFSYNEQFF | - | - | TRBJ2-1 | TRBV5-6
TGTGCCAGCAGCTCGGTCCCCTCTGCCGAGCAGTACTTC | CASSSVPSAEQYF | few | - | TRBJ2-7 | TRBV7-3
TGTGCCAGCAGTCCTCGTAGGAAGAACACTGAAGCTTTCTTT | CASSPRRKNTEAFF | - | - | TRBJ1-1 | TRBV6-1
TGTGCCAGCAGCTTAGCCATATCCGGAAACACCATATATTTT | CASSLAISGNTIYF | - | - | TRBJ1-3 | TRBV7-8
TGCAGCGTTACCAGCGCCGGGTCCTACGAGCAGTACTTC | CSVTSAGSYEQYF | few | - | TRBJ2-7 | TRBV29-1
TGTGCCAGCAGCGGACAGGGGGCGCGAACCGGGGAGCTGTTTTTT | CASSGQGARTGELFF | - | TRBD1 | TRBJ2-2 | TRBV9
TGCAGCGTTGGTAATAAAGATACGCAGTATTTT | CSVGNKDTQYF | - | - | TRBJ2-3 | TRBV29-1
TGTGCCAGCAGTCACACAGGGGGCGCTTCCTACGAGCAGTACTTC | CASSHTGGASYEQYF | - | TRBD1 | TRBJ2-7 | TRBV2
TGTGCCAGCACGTTCTCTGGGGCCAACGTCCTGACTTTC | CASTFSGANVLTF | once | - | TRBJ2-6 | TRBV2
TGCGCCAGCAGCTCCGGGGCCCTGGGCAATGAGCAGTTCTTC | CASSSGALGNEQFF | - | - | TRBJ2-1 | TRBV5-1
TGTGCCAGCAGCTATCGCGGGTGGGCAATTGGGAATCAGCCCCAGCATTTT | CASSYRGWAIGNQPQHF | - | - | TRBJ1-5 | TRBV28
TGTGCCAGCAGCCAAGTCGGGAACATTCAGTACTTC | CASSQVGNIQYF | - | - | TRBJ2-4 | TRBV3-1/TRBV3-2
TGTGCCAGCAGCTTCGACAGGGGCGGAAACACCATATATTTT | CASSFDRGGNTIYF | - | TRBD1 | TRBJ1-3 | TRBV13
TGTGCCACCAGTGCCCTAGGGGGGACTGAAGCTTTCTTT | CATSALGGTEAFF | - | - | TRBJ1-1 | TRBV24-1
TGTGCCAGCTCACCTACAGGGAGCCAAGAGACCCAGTACTTC | CASSPTGSQETQYF | few | - | TRBJ2-5 | TRBV18
TGTGCCAGCAGTATATTGACGCCCAGGGGGGTGGGGCCCAGGGTGAGGTACAATGAGCAGTTCTTC | CASSILTPRGVGPRVRYNEQFF | - | - | TRBJ2-1 | TRBV28
TGTGCCACCAGTGATGGGTACAGCTTTTCGGACTATGGCTACACCTTC | CATSDGYSFSDYGYTF | - | - | TRBJ1-2 | TRBV24-1
TGTGCCAGCAGCGATCTGGACAGGGGATCAGTCTACGAGCAGTACTTC | CASSDLDRGSVYEQYF | - | TRBD1 | TRBJ2-7 | TRBV4-2
TGTGCCAGCTCACCAGGTGGGGGATCTGAAGCTTTCTTT | CASSPGGGSEAFF | once | - | TRBJ1-1 | TRBV18
TGTGCCAGTATCTCTGGGGACTTCCCCTACGAGCAGTACTTC | CASISGDFPYEQYF | - | - | TRBJ2-7 | TRBV19
TGTGCCAGCAGTTTGGTGAAGGTCACCGGGGAGCTGTTTTTT | CASSLVKVTGELFF | - | - | TRBJ2-2 | TRBV28
TGCGCCAGCAGCTTTACAGGGGAAAACTATGGCTACACCTTC | CASSFTGENYGYTF | once | TRBD1 | TRBJ1-2 | TRBV5-1
TGTGCCAGCACCCCGGCAGGGGCGGTGGAGACCCAGTACTTC | CASTPAGAVETQYF | - | - | TRBJ2-5 | TRBV27
TGTGCCAGCAGCTTGGGGGCTAGCTCCTACAATGAGCAGTTCTTC | CASSLGASSYNEQFF | - | - | TRBJ2-1 | TRBV13
TGTGCCAGCGGAGGAAAAGGGGAAGGCTACACCTTC | CASGGKGEGYTF | few | - | TRBJ1-2 | TRBV6-1
TGTGCCAGCAGCTTAGTAATGGGCGGATCGGTTCGTTCTAGCACAGATACGCAGTATTTT | CASSLVMGGSVRSSTDTQYF | - | - | TRBJ2-3 | TRBV7-8